This section outlines one TCR beta chain sequence together with its context. Its antigen is undetermined. Germline values: CDR1 SGDLS, CDR2 YYNGEE. The V gene end was trimmed by 3 bases and the J gene end by 7 bases; junction bases not matched to a gene: 10. The CDR3 extends over 15 amino acids. These data come from a study of cytomegalovirus exposure and HLA in healthy donors. The PCR used 60 Vbeta and 13 Jbeta primers. Only in-frame clones appear in the TCRdb table, and some are missing; sequencing was by immunoSEQ multiplex PCR. The sample records about 150,000 clones, 78% being singletons. Study-wide results and caveats: HLA allele associations emerged for around 15,000 TCR beta sequences in a later analysis, at 0.05 false discovery rate.

V is TRBV9 and J is TRBJ2-5; 9 nucleotides agree with TRBD1. This clonotype originated in a woman aged 35 to 49 in good health and CMV-seronegative. The sample comprised PBMCs. CDR3 sequence: CASSAHRGLSGTQYF. CDR3 nucleotides: TGTGCCAGCAGCGCACACAGGGGGCTCAGTGGGACCCAGTACTTC.